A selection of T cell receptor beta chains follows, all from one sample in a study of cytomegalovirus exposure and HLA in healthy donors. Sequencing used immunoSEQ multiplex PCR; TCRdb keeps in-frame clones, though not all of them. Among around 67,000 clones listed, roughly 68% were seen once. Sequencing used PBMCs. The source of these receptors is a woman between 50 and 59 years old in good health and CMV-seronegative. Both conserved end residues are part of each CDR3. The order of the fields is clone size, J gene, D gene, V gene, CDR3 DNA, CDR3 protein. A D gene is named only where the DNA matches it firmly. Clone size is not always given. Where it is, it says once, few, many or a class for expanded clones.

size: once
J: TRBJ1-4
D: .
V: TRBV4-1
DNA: TGCGCCAGCAGCCAAGATGGTGGGGGGGTACCCTCGGAAAAACTGTTTTTT
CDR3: CASSQDGGGVPSEKLFF

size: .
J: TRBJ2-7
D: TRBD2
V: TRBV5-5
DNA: TGTGCCAGGAGGAGCGGGATCCCCTACGAGCAGTACTTC
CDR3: CARRSGIPYEQYF

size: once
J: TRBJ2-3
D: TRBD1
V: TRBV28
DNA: TGTGCCAGCAGTTTTCAGGGGGCAGATACGCAGTATTTT
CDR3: CASSFQGADTQYF

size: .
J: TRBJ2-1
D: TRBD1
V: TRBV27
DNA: TGTGCCAGCAGTTTACAGCCAGGGGGCATTGAGCAGTTCTTC
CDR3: CASSLQPGGIEQFF

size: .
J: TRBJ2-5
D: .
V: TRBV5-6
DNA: TGTGCCAGCAGCTTCCGGACAGTTCCGGAGACCCAGTACTTC
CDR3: CASSFRTVPETQYF

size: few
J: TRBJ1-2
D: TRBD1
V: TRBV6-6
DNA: TGTGCCAGCAAACAGGGGAATGGCTACACCTTC
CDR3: CASKQGNGYTF

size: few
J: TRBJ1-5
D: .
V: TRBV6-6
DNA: TGTGCCAGCAGCCTCACAGGGACTCAGCCCCAGCATTTT
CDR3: CASSLTGTQPQHF

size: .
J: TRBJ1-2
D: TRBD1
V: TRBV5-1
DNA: TGCGCCAGCAGCTTGGGAGGACAGGGGAATTATGGCTACACCTTC
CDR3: CASSLGGQGNYGYTF

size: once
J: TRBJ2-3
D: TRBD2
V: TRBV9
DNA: TGTGCCAGCAGCGTCGGAACTAGCGGGAGGGCAGATACGCAGTATTTT
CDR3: CASSVGTSGRADTQYF

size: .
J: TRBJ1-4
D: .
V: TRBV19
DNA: TGTGCCAGTAGTATAGAGGGCAGGGGCCCGAATGAAAAACTGTTTTTT
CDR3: CASSIEGRGPNEKLFF

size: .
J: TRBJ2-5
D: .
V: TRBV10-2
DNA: TGCGCCAGCTCCGACAGGCGGGGGAGAGAGACCCAGTACTTC
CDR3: CASSDRRGRETQYF

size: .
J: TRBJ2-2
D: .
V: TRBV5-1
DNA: TGCGCCAGCAGCTTGTTACTAGCAAGTTCCGGGGAGCTGTTTTTT
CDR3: CASSLLLASSGELFF

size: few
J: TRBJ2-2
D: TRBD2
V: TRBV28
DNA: TGTGCCAGCAGTTTACTAGCGGGAGCCGGGGAGCTGTTTTTT
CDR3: CASSLLAGAGELFF

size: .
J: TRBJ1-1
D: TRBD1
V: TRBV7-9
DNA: TGTTCCAGCAGCCCCCCACAGTTAGGACAGGGTTCAGATGAAGCTTTCTTT
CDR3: CSSSPPQLGQGSDEAFF

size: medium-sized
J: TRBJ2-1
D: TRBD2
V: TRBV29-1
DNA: TGCAGCGTTGGGGGACTAGCGGGAGTCGAGCAGTTCTTC
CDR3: CSVGGLAGVEQFF

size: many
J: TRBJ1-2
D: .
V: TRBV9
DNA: .
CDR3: CASSVGRGTMTF

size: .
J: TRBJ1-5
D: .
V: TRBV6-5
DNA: TGTGCCAGCAGTTCCTCGCCCGGAGGGAGGGATCAGCCCCAGCATTTT
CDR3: CASSSSPGGRDQPQHF

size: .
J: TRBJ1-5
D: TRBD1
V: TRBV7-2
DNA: TGTGCCAGCAGCCTAGGACAGGATCAGCCCCAGCATTTT
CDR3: CASSLGQDQPQHF

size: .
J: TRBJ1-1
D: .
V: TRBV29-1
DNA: TGCAGCGTTGCCCCCGGGATTGAAGCTTTCTTT
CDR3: CSVAPGIEAFF

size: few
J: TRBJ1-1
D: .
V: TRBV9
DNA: TGCCGAGGGGTTGGGGGGGCGAACACTGAAGCTTTCTTT
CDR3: CRGVGGANTEAFF

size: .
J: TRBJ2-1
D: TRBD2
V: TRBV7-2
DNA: TGTGCCAGCAGCAAAACTAGCGGGATGTACAATGAGCAGTTCTTC
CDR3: CASSKTSGMYNEQFF

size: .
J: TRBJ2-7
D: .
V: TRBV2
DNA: TGTGCCAGCAGTGATCAGGGTCTTCTCTACGAGCAGTACTTC
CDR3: CASSDQGLLYEQYF

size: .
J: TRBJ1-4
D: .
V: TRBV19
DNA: TGTGCCAGTAGTATAATGGGACAAGGTGAAAAACTGTTTTTT
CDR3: CASSIMGQGEKLFF

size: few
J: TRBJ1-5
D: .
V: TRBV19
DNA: TGTGCCAGCTTCGGGAGGTTGCCCCAGCATTTT
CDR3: CASFGRLPQHF

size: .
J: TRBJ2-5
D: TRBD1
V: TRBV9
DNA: TGTGCCAGCAGCGTTACCCTCGGGACAGGCCAAGAGACCCAGTACTTC
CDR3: CASSVTLGTGQETQYF

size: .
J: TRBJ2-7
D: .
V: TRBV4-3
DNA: TGCGCCAGCAGTTACTCTTCGCTCAGGGGCTACGAGCAGTACTTC
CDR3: CASSYSSLRGYEQYF

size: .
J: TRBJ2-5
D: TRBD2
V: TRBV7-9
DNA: TGTGCCAGCAGCCCTAATAGCGGGAACCAAGAGACCCAGTACTTC
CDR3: CASSPNSGNQETQYF

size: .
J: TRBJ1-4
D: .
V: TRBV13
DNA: TGTGCCAGCAGCTTAGTGAGTGAAAAACTGTTTTTT
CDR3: CASSLVSEKLFF

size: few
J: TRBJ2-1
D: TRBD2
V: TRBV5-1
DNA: TGCGCCAGCAGCGTTGGACTAGCGGGCTACAATGAGCAGTTCTTC
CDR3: CASSVGLAGYNEQFF